Included here is one TCR beta chain sequence, with context. The data originate from a study of blood T cell repertoires in COVID-19. The wider study: The samples span acute and convalescent COVID-19 from the United States, Italy and Spain.

Trimming removed 7 bases from V and 6 bases from J, with 12 bases in between. This CDR3 is built from 13 residues. Germline CDR1 is LGHDT and CDR2 is YNNKEL (reference sequence). Enrolled during active infection, Seattle patients were then followed longitudinally. Assay: immunoSEQ multiplex PCR; the TCRdb copy retains only in-frame clones and omits some. The repertoire has hundreds of thousands of clones, roughly 90% of them found once; the top ten carry around 6.6%. This clonotype was obtained from a woman in her 70s with COVID-19, enrolled during active disease. This chain connects TRBV3-1 (or the pseudogene TRBV3-2) to TRBJ1-4; D possibly corresponds to TRBD1 (5 bases). Material for sequencing was peripheral blood. CDR3 in DNA: TGTGCCAGCATGGGGGGAGTAGATGAAAAACTGTTTTTT. This sequence encodes CASMGGVDEKLFF.